This entry describes one T cell receptor beta chain. The antigen remains unidentified. The CDR3 extends over 15 amino acids. Trimming removed 6 bases at V and 2 bases at J, with 15 bases between. Germline CDR1 is MDHEN and CDR2 is SYDVKM. Quantitative molecular-barcoded 5'-RACE generated the TCR beta libraries. TCRdb ran MiXCR on the 5' RACE reads and lists one entry per CDR3 protein. In the table there are about 360,000 distinct CDR3 sequences, 20% to 25% of which are singletons. The data stem from a study of CD8 T cells in ankylosing spondylitis. General study points: Certain motif variants had earlier been reported in reactive arthritis synovial fluid and blood. From matched ankylosing spondylitis synovial fluid, disease-linked clones were reportedly recovered at significantly enriched levels.

Specimen: blood, either unsorted or a sorted T cell fraction (not recorded which). The sequence was collected from a male donor with ankylosing spondylitis or in good health (not recorded which). This chain links TRBV28 with TRBJ2-3; no firm D call. The CDR3 region has the DNA TGTGCCAGCAGCCTAACGGGTGTCCTCACAGATACGCAGTATTTT. Its translation: CASSLTGVLTDTQYF.